This T cell receptor (beta chain) was sequenced in a study of T cells in localized non-small cell lung cancer. Assay: immunoSEQ multiplex PCR; the TCRdb copy retains only in-frame clones and omits some. This table has 23,000 or so clones, under 90% appearing once. With regard to this clone: Its antigen remains unknown.

Study observations and caveats: Clonality of T cells reached its maximum in uninvolved adjacent lung, surpassing tumor. Prolonged overall survival went with higher T cell density in the blood. In adjacent lung appeared a median 57 of the top 100 tumor clones. Only one tumor region was sequenced, so heterogeneity remains possible.

Sequencing was performed on peripheral blood, taken before any cancer treatment. This clonotype originated in a man aged 40-75 years with stage I squamous cell lung carcinoma.

The CDR3 DNA is TGTGCCAGCTCACTACGGACAGAGGGTGAAAAACTGTTTTTT. Protein product: CASSLRTEGEKLFF. V is TRBV18 and J is TRBJ1-4; maybe TRBD1 (6 bases). CDR1 and CDR2 (germline): KGHSH, LQKENI. The V end lost 4 bases, the J end lost 7 bases, and 13 bases lay between the germline ends. CDR3 size: 14 residues. Full variable domain (missing parts from reference TRBV18 and TRBJ1-4): NAGVMQNPRHLVRRRGQEARLRCSPMKGHSHVYWYRQLPEEGLKFMVYLQKENIIDESGMPKERFSAEFPKEGPSILRIQQVVRGDSAAYFCASSLRTEGEKLFFGSGTQLSVL.